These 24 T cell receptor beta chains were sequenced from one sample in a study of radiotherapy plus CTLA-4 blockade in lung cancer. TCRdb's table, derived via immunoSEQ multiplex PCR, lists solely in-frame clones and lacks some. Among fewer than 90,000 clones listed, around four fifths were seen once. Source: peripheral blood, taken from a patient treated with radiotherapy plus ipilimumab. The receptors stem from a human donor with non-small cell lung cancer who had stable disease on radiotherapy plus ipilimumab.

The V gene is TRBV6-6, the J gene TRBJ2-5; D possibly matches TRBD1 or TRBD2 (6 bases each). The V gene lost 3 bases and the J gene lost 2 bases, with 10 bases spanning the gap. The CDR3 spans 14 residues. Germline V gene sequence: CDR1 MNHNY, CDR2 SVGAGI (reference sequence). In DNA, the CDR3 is TGTGCCAGCAGTTATCGGAGGGGGCAAGAGACCCAGTACTTC. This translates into CASSYRRGQETQYF.

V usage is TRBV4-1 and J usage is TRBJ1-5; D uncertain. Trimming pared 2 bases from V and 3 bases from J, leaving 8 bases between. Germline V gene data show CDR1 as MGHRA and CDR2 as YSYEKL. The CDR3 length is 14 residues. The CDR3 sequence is CASSQFVANQPQHF. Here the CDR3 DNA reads TGCGCCAGCAGCCAATTCGTCGCCAATCAGCCCCAGCATTTT.

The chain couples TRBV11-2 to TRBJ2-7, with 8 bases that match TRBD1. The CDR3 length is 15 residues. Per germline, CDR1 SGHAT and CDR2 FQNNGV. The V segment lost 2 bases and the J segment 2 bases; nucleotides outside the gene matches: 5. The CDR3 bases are TGTGCCAGCAGCTTACGGACAGGGAACCCCTACGAGCAGTACTTC. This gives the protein CASSLRTGNPYEQYF.

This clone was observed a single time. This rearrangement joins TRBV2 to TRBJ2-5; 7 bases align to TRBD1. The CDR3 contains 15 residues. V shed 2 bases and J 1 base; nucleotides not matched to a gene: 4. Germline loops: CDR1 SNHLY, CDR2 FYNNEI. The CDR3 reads CASSEIGDSQETQYF. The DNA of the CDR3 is TGTGCCAGCAGTGAAATCGGGGACAGCCAAGAGACCCAGTACTTC.

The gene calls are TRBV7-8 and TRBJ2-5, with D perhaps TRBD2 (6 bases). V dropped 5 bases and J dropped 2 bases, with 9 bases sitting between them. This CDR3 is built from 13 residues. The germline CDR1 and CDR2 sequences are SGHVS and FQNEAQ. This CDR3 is CASSPGLQETQYF. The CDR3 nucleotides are TGTGCCAGCAGCCCGGGACTTCAAGAGACCCAGTACTTC.

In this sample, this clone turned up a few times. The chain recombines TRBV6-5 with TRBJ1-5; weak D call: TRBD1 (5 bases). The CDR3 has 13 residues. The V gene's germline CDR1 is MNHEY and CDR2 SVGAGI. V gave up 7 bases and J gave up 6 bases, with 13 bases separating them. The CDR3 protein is CASTSGGSQPQHF. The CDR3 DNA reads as TGTGCCAGCACCTCCGGGGGGAGTCAGCCCCAGCATTTT.

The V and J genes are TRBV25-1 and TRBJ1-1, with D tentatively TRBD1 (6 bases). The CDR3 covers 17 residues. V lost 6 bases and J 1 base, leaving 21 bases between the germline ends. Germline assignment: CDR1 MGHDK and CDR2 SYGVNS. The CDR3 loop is CASSPPAGELWNTEAFF. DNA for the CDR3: TGTGCCAGCAGCCCTCCCGCAGGGGAACTCTGGAACACTGAAGCTTTCTTT.

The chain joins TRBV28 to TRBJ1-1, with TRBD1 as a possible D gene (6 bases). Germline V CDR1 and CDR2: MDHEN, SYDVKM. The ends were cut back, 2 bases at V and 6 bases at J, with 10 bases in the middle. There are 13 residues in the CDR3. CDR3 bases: TGTGCCAGCAGTTTAACAGGGCTCGCTGAAGCTTTCTTT. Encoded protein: CASSLTGLAEAFF.

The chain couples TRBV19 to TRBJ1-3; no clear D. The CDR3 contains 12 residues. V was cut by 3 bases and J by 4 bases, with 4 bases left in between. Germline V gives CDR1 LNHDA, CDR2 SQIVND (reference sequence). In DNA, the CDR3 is TGTGCCAGTAGTATCCGAGGAAACACCATATATTTT. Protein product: CASSIRGNTIYF.

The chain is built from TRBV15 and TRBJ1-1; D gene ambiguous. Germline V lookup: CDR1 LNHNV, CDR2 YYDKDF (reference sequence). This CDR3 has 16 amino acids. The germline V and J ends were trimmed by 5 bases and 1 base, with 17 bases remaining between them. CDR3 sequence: CATSGSPLRTNTEAFF. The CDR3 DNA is TGTGCCACCAGCGGGAGCCCACTCCGAACGAACACTGAAGCTTTCTTT.

Here the CDR3 reads CASSPATTNYGYTF. The CDR3 DNA reads as TGTGCCAGCAGCCCTGCGACCACTAACTATGGCTACACCTTC. The V gene is TRBV11-2, the J gene TRBJ1-2, with D unresolved. The V end lost 5 bases, the J end lost 0 bases, and 10 bases lay between the germline ends. The CDR3 is made up of 14 amino acids. Germline lookup yields CDR1 SGHAT and CDR2 FQNNGV.

CDR3 DNA: TGTGCCAGCACCACCCAGCGGGGCGCAGATACGCAGTATTTT. Translation: CASTTQRGADTQYF. V usage is TRBV7-2 and J usage is TRBJ2-3, with 7 bases that match TRBD2. From germline, CDR1 is SGHTA and CDR2 FQGNSA. The CDR3 loop spans 14 amino acids. The V segment lost 7 bases and the J segment 4 bases; nucleotides outside the gene matches: 8. The variable domain in full, with the rest retrieved from reference TRBV7-2 and TRBJ2-3, is GAGVSQSPSNKVTEKGKDVELRCDPISGHTALYWYRQSLGQGLEFLIYFQGNSAPDKSGLPSDRFSAERTGGSVSTLTIQRTQQEDSAVYLCASTTQRGADTQYFGPGTRLTVL.

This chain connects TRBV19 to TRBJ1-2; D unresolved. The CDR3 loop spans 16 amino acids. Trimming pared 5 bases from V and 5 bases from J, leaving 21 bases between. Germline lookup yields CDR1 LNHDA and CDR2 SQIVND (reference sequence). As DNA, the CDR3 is TGTGCCAGTAGTGAGGCTTCCTGGGCAGAGAGATATGGCTACACCTTC. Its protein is CASSEASWAERYGYTF.

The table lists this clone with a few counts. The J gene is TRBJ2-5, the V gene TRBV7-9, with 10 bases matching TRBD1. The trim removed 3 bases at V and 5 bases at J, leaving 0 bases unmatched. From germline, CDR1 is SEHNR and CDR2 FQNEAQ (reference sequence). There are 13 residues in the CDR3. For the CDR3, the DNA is TGTGCCAGCAGCTTGGACAGGGGGGAGACCCAGTACTTC. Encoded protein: CASSLDRGETQYF.

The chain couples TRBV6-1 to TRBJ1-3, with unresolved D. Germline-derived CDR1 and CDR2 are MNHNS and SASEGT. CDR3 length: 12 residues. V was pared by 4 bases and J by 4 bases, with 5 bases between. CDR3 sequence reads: CASSVVGNTIYF. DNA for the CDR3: TGTGCCAGCAGTGTTGTCGGAAACACCATATATTTT.

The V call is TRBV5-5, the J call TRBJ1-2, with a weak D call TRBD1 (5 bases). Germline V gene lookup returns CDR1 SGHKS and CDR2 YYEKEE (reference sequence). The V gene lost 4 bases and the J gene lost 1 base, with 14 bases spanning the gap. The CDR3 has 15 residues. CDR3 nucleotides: TGTGCCAGCAGCCCTGCCGGGACGGGTAACTATGGCTACACCTTC. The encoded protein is CASSPAGTGNYGYTF.

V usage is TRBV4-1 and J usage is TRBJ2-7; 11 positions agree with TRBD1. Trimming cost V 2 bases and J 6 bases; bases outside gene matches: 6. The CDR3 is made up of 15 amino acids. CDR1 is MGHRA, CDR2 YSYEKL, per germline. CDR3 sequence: CASSQTDRGRAEQYF. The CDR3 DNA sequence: TGCGCCAGCAGCCAAACGGACAGGGGGCGGGCCGAGCAGTACTTC.

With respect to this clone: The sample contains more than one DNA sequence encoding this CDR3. CDR3 in amino acids: CASSSQETQYF. In nucleotides, the CDR3 is TGTGCCAGCAGCTCCCAAGAGACCCAGTACTTC. V gene TRBV28 combines with J gene TRBJ2-5; D gene uncertain. The CDR3 consists of 11 residues. The V gene lost 6 bases and the J gene lost 1 base, with 3 bases spanning the gap. Germline V gene sequence: CDR1 MDHEN, CDR2 SYDVKM.

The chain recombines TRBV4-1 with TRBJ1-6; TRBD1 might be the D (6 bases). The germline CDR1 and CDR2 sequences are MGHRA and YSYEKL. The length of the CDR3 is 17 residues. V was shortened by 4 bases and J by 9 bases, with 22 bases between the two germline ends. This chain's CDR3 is CASSPDRTGMYVSPLHF. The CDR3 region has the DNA TGCGCCAGCAGCCCTGATCGCACAGGGATGTATGTTTCACCCCTCCACTTT.

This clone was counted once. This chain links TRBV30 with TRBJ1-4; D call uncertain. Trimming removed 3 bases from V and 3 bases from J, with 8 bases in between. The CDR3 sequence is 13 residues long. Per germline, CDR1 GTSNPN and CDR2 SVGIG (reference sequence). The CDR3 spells CAWSRLSNEKLFF. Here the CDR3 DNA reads TGTGCCTGGAGCCGTCTGTCTAATGAAAAACTGTTTTTT.

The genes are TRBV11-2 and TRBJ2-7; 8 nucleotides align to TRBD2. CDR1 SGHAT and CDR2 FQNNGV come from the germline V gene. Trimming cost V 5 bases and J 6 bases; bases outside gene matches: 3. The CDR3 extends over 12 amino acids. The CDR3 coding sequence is TGTGCCAGCAGCCCGAGCGGGAGCGAGCAGTACTTC. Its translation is CASSPSGSEQYF.

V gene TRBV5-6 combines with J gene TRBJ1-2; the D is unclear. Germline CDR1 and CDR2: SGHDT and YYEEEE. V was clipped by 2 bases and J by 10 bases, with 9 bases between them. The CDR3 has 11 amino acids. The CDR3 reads CASSLAGVYTF. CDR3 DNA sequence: TGTGCCAGCAGCTTAGCGGGTGTCTACACCTTC.

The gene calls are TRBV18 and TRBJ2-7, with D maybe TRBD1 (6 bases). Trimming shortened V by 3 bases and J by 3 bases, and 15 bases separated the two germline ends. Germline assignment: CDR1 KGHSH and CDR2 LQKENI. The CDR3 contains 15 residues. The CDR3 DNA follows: TGTGCCAGCTCACCGACTCGGGACACCTACTACGAGCAGTACTTC. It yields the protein CASSPTRDTYYEQYF.

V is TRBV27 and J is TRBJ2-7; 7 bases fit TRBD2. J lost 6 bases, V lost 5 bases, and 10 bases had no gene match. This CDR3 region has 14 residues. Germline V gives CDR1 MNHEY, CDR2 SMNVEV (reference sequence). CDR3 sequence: CASSPRGGFSEQYF. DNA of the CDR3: TGTGCCAGCAGTCCCCGGGGAGGGTTCAGCGAGCAGTACTTC.